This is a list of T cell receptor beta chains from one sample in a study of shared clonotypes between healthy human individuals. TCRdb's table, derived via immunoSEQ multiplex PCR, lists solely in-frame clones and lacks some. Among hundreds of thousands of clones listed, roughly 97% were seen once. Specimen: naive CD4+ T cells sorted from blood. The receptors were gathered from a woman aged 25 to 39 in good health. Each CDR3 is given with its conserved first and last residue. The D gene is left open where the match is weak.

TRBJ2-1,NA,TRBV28,TGTGCCAGCAGTTTTTATGGGAGGTCCTACAATGAGCAGTTCTTC,CASSFYGRSYNEQFF
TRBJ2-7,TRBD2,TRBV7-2,TGTGCCAGCAGCTTGACTAGCGGGGGTAGGAACGAGCAGTACTTC,CASSLTSGGRNEQYF
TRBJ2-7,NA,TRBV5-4,TGTGCCAGCAGCTTGGAACTGAACTCCTACGAGCAGTACTTC,CASSLELNSYEQYF
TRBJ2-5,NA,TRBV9,TGTGCCAGCAGCGCTGGGACAATCCAAGAGACCCAGTACTTC,CASSAGTIQETQYF
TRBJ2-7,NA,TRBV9,TGTGCCAGCAGCGTATCCCATCCGTCCTACGAGCAGTACTTC,CASSVSHPSYEQYF
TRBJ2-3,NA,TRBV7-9,TGTGCCAGCAGCTTGGGGGTTAGCACAGATACGCAGTATTTT,CASSLGVSTDTQYF
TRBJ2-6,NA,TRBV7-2,TGTGCCAGCAGCTTACAAAGGAGGGCCAACGTCCTGACTTTC,CASSLQRRANVLTF
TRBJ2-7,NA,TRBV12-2,TGTGCAAGTCGCTTAGCGCGGGTTACCGGCGAGCAGTACTTC,CASRLARVTGEQYF
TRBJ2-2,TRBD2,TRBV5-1,TGCGCCAGCAGCAAAGAGGGACTAGGCTCCGGGGAGCTGTTTTTT,CASSKEGLGSGELFF
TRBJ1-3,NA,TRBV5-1,TGCGCCAGCAGCTCGAGCATTGAAGGCAACACCATATATTTT,CASSSSIEGNTIYF
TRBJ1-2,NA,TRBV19,TGTGCCAGTAGTATACCCGTCGATAACTATGGCTACACCTTC,CASSIPVDNYGYTF
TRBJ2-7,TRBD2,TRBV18,TGTGCCAGCTCACCACTAATCCTAGCGGGGGTACGTGAGCAGTACTTC,CASSPLILAGVREQYF
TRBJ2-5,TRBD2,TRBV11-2,TGTGCCAGCAGCGCGAGAAGCGGGAGCGAGACCCAGTACTTC,CASSARSGSETQYF
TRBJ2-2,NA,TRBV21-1,TGTGCCAGCAGCAAAGAGACAGCGGCGAACACCGGGGAGCTGTTTTTT,CASSKETAANTGELFF